The 8 T cell receptor beta chains presented below share a single source sample, sequenced in a study of blood T cell repertoires in COVID-19. TCRdb's copy holds only in-frame clones and misses some; the assay was immunoSEQ multiplex PCR. The sample lists 150,000 to 200,000 clones, approximately 80% occurring once. Sequencing used peripheral blood. Every receptor here comes from a woman of 80 years or more with COVID-19, enrolled during active disease.

V and J are TRBV6-5 and TRBJ1-4, with D possibly matching TRBD1 (5 bases). V lost 11 bases, J lost 8 bases, and 18 bases lay in between. This CDR3 comprises 13 residues. Germline CDR1 is MNHEY and CDR2 is SVGAGI. CDR3 sequence (DNA): TGTGCCGCCATCATTGTGGGGGGGGAAAAACTGTTTTTT. This gives the protein CAAIIVGGEKLFF.

The J gene is TRBJ2-1, the V gene TRBV19, with 8 bases matching TRBD2. Germline CDR1 is LNHDA and CDR2 is SQIVND (reference sequence). The CDR3 loop spans 12 amino acids. V gave up 5 bases and J gave up 14 bases; unmatched junction bases: 8. CDR3 in amino acids: CASSLTAGREFF. DNA for the CDR3: TGTGCCAGTAGTCTGACAGCCGGGAGGGAGTTCTTC.

For the CDR3, the DNA is TGTGCCAGCAGCTTCCAACTAGGCGGCGGCGTTAATGGCTACACCTTC. This sequence encodes CASSFQLGGGVNGYTF. The chain couples TRBV7-9 to TRBJ1-2; D gene ambiguous. The germline V and J ends were trimmed by 3 bases and 6 bases, with 20 bases remaining between them. CDR3 size: 16 residues. CDR1 is SEHNR and CDR2 is FQNEAQ in the germline V gene (reference sequence).

The chain carries TRBV18 and TRBJ2-2; the D is unclear. With 3 bases removed from V and 4 bases from J, the gap between germline ends came to 12 bases. This CDR3 has 15 amino acids. Germline CDR1 KGHSH, CDR2 LQKENI. CDR3 nucleotides: TGTGCCAGCTCACCCGACACTGGTCTCACCGGGGAGCTGTTTTTT. Its translation: CASSPDTGLTGELFF.

The genes are TRBV18 and TRBJ1-4; TRBD1 matches at 7 bases. V shed 3 bases and J 1 base; nucleotides not matched to a gene: 5. CDR1 KGHSH and CDR2 LQKENI come from the germline V gene. This CDR3 contains 16 residues. In DNA, the CDR3 is TGTGCCAGCTCACCGGGACGGACAGGAACTAATGAAAAACTGTTTTTT. Protein: CASSPGRTGTNEKLFF.

The V gene is TRBV7-9, the J gene TRBJ1-2; D perhaps matches TRBD1 (5 bases). V was pared by 1 base and J by 0 bases, with 9 bases between. CDR3 size: 15 residues. Germline CDR1 SEHNR, CDR2 FQNEAQ (reference sequence). CDR3: CASSLGVGANYGYTF. The CDR3 nucleotides read TGTGCCAGCAGCTTAGGGGTAGGGGCTAACTATGGCTACACCTTC.

This chain uses TRBV3-1 (or the pseudogene TRBV3-2) with TRBJ1-1; 10 bases are shared with TRBD1. This CDR3 is built from 15 residues. The germline gives CDR1 LGHDT, CDR2 YNNKEL (reference sequence). V lost 1 base and J lost 3; bases outside the gene matches: 2. In DNA form, the CDR3 reads TGTGCCAGCAGCCAAGGGACAGGGGGAGACACTGAAGCTTTCTTT. Translating it yields CASSQGTGGDTEAFF.

J is TRBJ1-1 and V is TRBV11-3, with unresolved D. Germline CDR1 SGHNT, CDR2 YENEEA. Trimming removed 3 bases at V and 0 bases at J, with 5 bases between. The CDR3 contains 13 residues. CDR3 sequence reads: CASSFTVNTEAFF. CDR3 DNA: TGTGCCAGCAGCTTCACAGTGAACACTGAAGCTTTCTTT. Full variable domain (missing parts from reference TRBV11-3 and TRBJ1-1): EAGVVQSPRYKIIEKKQPVAFWCNPISGHNTLYWYLQNLGQGPELLIRYENEEAVDDSQLPKDRFSAERLKGVDSTLKIQPAELGDSAVYLCASSFTVNTEAFFGQGTRLTVV.